This paragraph covers one T cell receptor beta chain sequence. The antigen remains undetermined. From the 5' RACE reads, TCRdb called clonotypes with MiXCR, one entry per CDR3 protein. The sample includes roughly 5,700 distinct CDR3 sequences, 16% seen only once; the top ten take about 11%. The CDR3 contains 18 residues. CDR1 MNHEY and CDR2 SVGEGT come from the germline V gene. V trimming: 7 bases; J trimming: 7 bases; junction bases outside the gene matches: 16. Time point described: sample taken at primary tumor resection. The data are from a study of spatial heterogeneity in lung cancer. Study outcomes and limitations: The number of expanded tumor alpha and beta chains correlated with mutation number.

The clonotype comes from a male donor with early-stage non-small cell lung cancer. This material consisted of lung tumor tissue, taken at surgery. The chain uses TRBV6-2 or TRBV6-3 and TRBJ2-1; 13 bases line up with TRBD2. CDR3 loop: CASTKQTSGGPAANEQFF. In nucleotides, the CDR3 is TGTGCCAGCACCAAACAGACTAGCGGGGGGCCAGCAGCAAATGAGCAGTTCTTC.